Listed below are T cell receptor beta chains from one sample, sequenced in a study of blood T cell repertoires in COVID-19. The data were produced by immunoSEQ multiplex PCR, yet TCRdb's version contains in-frame clones alone and is incomplete. The sample carries about 150,000 clones, around 84% recorded once. Sequencing was carried out using peripheral blood. The receptors stem from a human donor in a cohort sampled during active COVID-19. CDR3s include the opening cysteine and the closing phenylalanine or tryptophan. Fields, in order: clone size, J gene, D gene, V gene, CDR3 DNA, CDR3 protein. A D gene is named only where the DNA matches it firmly. The size of a clone is reported for some rows only, either as once, few or many, or as a class for expanded clones.

.,TRBJ2-7,.,TRBV29-1,TGCAGCGTCCTTAGCGGCGTAACCGAGCAGTACTTC,CSVLSGVTEQYF
once,TRBJ2-7,TRBD1,TRBV10-3,TGTGCCATCAGACCCGACAGGGACGGTAACGAGCAGTACTTC,CAIRPDRDGNEQYF
.,TRBJ2-6,TRBD1,TRBV18,TGTGCCAGCTCAGGACAGGGGACCCCTGGGGCCAACGTCCTGACTTTC,CASSGQGTPGANVLTF
once,TRBJ2-7,.,TRBV10-2,TGCGCCAGCAGTGAAGGGGACATTGTCTACGAGCAGTACTTC,CASSEGDIVYEQYF
once,TRBJ2-7,.,TRBV7-2,TGTGCCAGCAGCCTGACTCTTAGGGGGGGATCCTACGAGCAGTACTTC,CASSLTLRGGSYEQYF
.,TRBJ2-1,.,TRBV18,TGTGCCAGCTCACCCGGGACTCCCTTCGGGGAGCAGTTCTTC,CASSPGTPFGEQFF
.,TRBJ2-7,.,TRBV6-2/TRBV6-3,TGTGCCAGCAGTGACTCCCGCTCCTACGAGCAGTACTTC,CASSDSRSYEQYF
.,TRBJ2-5,.,TRBV5-1,TGCGCCAGCAGCATTACACAAGAGACCCAGTACTTC,CASSITQETQYF
.,TRBJ2-7,TRBD1,TRBV5-4,TGTGCCAGCGTTCCACAGGGGGCAGGGTCCTACGAGCAGTACTTC,CASVPQGAGSYEQYF
.,TRBJ2-1,TRBD2,TRBV6-5,TGTGCCAGCAGTTGGACTAGCGGCAATGAGCAGTTCTTC,CASSWTSGNEQFF
once,TRBJ2-2,.,TRBV4-1,TGCGCCAGCAGCCCACAGGGAATGAACACCGGGGAGCTGTTTTTT,CASSPQGMNTGELFF
.,TRBJ2-3,TRBD2,TRBV5-1,TGCGCCAGCAGCCCCCCCCCTAGCGGGGGGTCCGGAGATACGCAGTATTTT,CASSPPPSGGSGDTQYF
.,TRBJ2-3,TRBD1,TRBV6-5,TGTGCCAGCAGGACAGGGCCCAGCACAGATACGCAGTATTTT,CASRTGPSTDTQYF
many,TRBJ1-4,.,TRBV3-1/TRBV3-2,TGTGCCAGCAGCCAAGATCCGGGGGGTGAAAAACTGTTTTTT,CASSQDPGGEKLFF
.,TRBJ2-7,.,TRBV7-3,TGTGCCAGCAGCTCCTCACCAGGGCCCGAGCAGTACTTC,CASSSSPGPEQYF
.,TRBJ1-1,.,TRBV7-2,TGTGCCAGCAGCTTAGTCCCGGGGAACACTGAAGCTTTCTTT,CASSLVPGNTEAFF
.,TRBJ2-5,.,TRBV3-1/TRBV3-2,TGTGCCAGCAGCCAAGTTGTACAAGAGACCCAGTACTTC,CASSQVVQETQYF
few,TRBJ1-2,TRBD1,TRBV30,TGTGCCTGGAATAAGAGACAGGGCGTCTATGGCTACACCTTC,CAWNKRQGVYGYTF
.,TRBJ2-2,TRBD1,TRBV19,TGTGCCAGTAGTATAGGGGACAGGGCCACCGGGGAGCTGTTTTTT,CASSIGDRATGELFF
.,TRBJ2-1,TRBD2,TRBV6-6,TGTGCCAGCAGGGGGAGGGGCTACAATGAGCAGTTCTTC,CASRGRGYNEQFF
.,TRBJ1-2,TRBD1,TRBV5-1,TGCGCCAGCAGCACAGGGGATCTAACCGTTTATGGCTACACCTTC,CASSTGDLTVYGYTF
.,TRBJ1-1,TRBD1,TRBV4-3,TGCGCCAGCAGCCAAGGATACAGGGGCTCTAACACTGAAGCTTTCTTT,CASSQGYRGSNTEAFF
.,TRBJ2-2,TRBD1,TRBV19,TGTGCCAGTAGTATTGGGCAGGGGGCCATCGGGGAGCTGTTTTTT,CASSIGQGAIGELFF
.,TRBJ1-6,.,TRBV19,TGTGCCAGTAGTAGGAGGGACTCGAATTCACCCCTCCACTTT,CASSRRDSNSPLHF
.,TRBJ1-3,.,TRBV9,TGTGCCAGCAGCGAGAGGGCCCCGGGGGACACCATATATTTT,CASSERAPGDTIYF
.,TRBJ1-4,.,TRBV7-9,TGTGCCAGCAGCTTAGGTCAGGTGCAAGGTGAAAAACTGTTTTTT,CASSLGQVQGEKLFF
.,TRBJ2-2,TRBD1,TRBV6-2/TRBV6-3,TGTGCCAGCAGCGACCTGACAGGGAATGGCGGGGAGCTGTTTTTT,CASSDLTGNGGELFF
.,TRBJ2-5,TRBD1,TRBV27,TGTGCCAGCAGTTCCAACAGGGGGCCCCAAGAGACCCAGTACTTC,CASSSNRGPQETQYF
.,TRBJ1-2,.,TRBV2,TGTGCCAGCAGTGCAACAGGGAATCTTGACTACACCTTC,CASSATGNLDYTF
.,TRBJ1-4,.,TRBV5-1,TGCGCCAGCAGCCCCACGTGGACAGCTGAAAAACTGTTTTTT,CASSPTWTAEKLFF
.,TRBJ2-7,.,TRBV5-4,TGTGCCAGCACCCTTCGGAGCGGGCCAACCTACGAGCAGTACTTC,CASTLRSGPTYEQYF
.,TRBJ1-1,TRBD1,TRBV9,TGTGCCAGCAGCTCGGGACAGCCGAACACTGAAGCTTTCTTT,CASSSGQPNTEAFF
.,TRBJ1-1,.,TRBV5-1,TGCGCCAGCAGCCCCGGCGAAGGGCGGACTTACACTGAAGCTTTCTTT,CASSPGEGRTYTEAFF
.,TRBJ1-5,.,TRBV12-3/TRBV12-4,TGTGCCAGCAGTTTTGGGCCCATTCAGCCCCAGCATTTT,CASSFGPIQPQHF
.,TRBJ2-4,TRBD1,TRBV2,TGTGCCAGCAGTAGAACAGGGGTAGGGAACATTCAGTACTTC,CASSRTGVGNIQYF
once,TRBJ2-1,.,TRBV6-5,TGTGCCAGCAGTCCCCGGACAGTCTACAATGAGCAGTTCTTC,CASSPRTVYNEQFF
.,TRBJ1-5,.,TRBV2,TGTGCCAGCAGTGAAATCAGGAGCAATCAGCCCCAGCATTTT,CASSEIRSNQPQHF